The present TCR beta chain was sequenced within a study of T cells in Graves' hyperthyroidism and ophthalmopathy. Authors of the study amplified TCR beta CDR3 regions from RNA transcripts. HTBI primers drove first-round RT-PCR of the TCR CDR3. From the multiplex PCR reads, TCRdb called clonotypes with MiXCR, one entry per CDR3 protein. The repertoire consists of around 600,000 distinct CDR3 sequences, with about 14% occurring once and the leading ten covering around an eighth. V lost 5 bases, J lost 1 base, and 12 bases lay in between. This CDR3 contains 15 residues. The germline CDR1 and CDR2 sequences are MNHNS and SASEGT. Disease lasting under 3 months, a NOSPECS grade of at least 4, and a Clinical Activity Score of at least 3 were features of the ophthalmopathy patients. Orbital computed tomography, thyroid ultrasound, serum thyroxine and TRAb, and clinical symptoms together informed the diagnoses.

The specimen was blood. This chain connects TRBV6-1 to TRBJ2-1, with TRBD2 as a possible D gene (6 bases). The TCR was taken from a woman between 50 and 59 years old with Graves' ophthalmopathy. CDR3 sequence (DNA): TGTGCCAGCAGTACCACTCTAGCGTCCTACAATGAGCAGTTCTTC. It codes for CASSTTLASYNEQFF.